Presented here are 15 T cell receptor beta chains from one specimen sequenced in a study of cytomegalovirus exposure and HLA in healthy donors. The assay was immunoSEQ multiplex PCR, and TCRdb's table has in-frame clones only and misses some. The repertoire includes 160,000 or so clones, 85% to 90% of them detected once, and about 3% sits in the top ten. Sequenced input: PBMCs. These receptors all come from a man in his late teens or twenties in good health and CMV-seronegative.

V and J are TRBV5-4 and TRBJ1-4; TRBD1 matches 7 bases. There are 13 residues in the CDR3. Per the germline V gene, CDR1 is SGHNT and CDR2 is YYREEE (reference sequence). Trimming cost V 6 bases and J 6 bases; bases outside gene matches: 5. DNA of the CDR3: TGTGCCAGCACACAGGGGAGATATGAAAAACTGTTTTTT. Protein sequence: CASTQGRYEKLFF.

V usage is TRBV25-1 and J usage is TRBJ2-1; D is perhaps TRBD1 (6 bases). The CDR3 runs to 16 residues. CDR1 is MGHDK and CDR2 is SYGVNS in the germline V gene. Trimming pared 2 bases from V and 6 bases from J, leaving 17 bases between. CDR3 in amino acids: CASSESTGTGFNEQFF. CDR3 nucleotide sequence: TGTGCCAGCAGTGAAAGTACAGGGACGGGATTCAATGAGCAGTTCTTC.

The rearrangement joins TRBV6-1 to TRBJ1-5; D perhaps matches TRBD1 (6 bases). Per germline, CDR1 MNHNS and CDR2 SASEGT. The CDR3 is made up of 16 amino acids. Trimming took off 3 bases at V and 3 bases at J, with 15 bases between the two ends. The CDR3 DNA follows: TGTGCCAGCAGTGAGATCCAAAGACAGGCCAATCAGCCCCAGCATTTT. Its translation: CASSEIQRQANQPQHF.

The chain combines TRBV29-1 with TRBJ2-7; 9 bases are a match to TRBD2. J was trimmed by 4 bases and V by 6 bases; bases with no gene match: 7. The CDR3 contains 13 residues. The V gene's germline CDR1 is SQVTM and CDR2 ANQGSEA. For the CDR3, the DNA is TGCAGCGTCTCAGGGACTAGCAGTTACGAGCAGTACTTC. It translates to CSVSGTSSYEQYF.

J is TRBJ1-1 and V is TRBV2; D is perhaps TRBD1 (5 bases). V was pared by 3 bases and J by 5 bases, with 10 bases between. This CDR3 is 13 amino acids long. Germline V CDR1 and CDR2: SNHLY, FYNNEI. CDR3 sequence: CASSDRTPTEAFF. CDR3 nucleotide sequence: TGTGCCAGCAGTGACCGGACACCAACTGAAGCTTTCTTT.

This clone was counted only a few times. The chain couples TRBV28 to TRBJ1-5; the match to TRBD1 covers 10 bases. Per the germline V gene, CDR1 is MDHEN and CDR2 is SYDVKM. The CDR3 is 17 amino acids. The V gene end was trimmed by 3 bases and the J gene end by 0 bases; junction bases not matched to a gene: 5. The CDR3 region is CASSFLGQGYSNQPQHF. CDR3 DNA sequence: TGTGCCAGCAGTTTTTTGGGACAGGGGTATAGCAATCAGCCCCAGCATTTT.

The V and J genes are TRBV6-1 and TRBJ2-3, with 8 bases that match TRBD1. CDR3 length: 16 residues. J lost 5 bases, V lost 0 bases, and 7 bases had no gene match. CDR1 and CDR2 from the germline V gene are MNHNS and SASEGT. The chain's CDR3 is CASSEADRAPRDTQYF. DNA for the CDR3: TGTGCCAGCAGTGAAGCGGACAGGGCACCCCGAGATACGCAGTATTTT.

CDR3 amino acids: CASSGLSGRYTSSYNEQFF. Written as DNA, the CDR3 is TGTGCCAGCAGCGGGCTTAGCGGGAGGTATACCAGCTCCTACAATGAGCAGTTCTTC. This chain connects TRBV7-9 to TRBJ2-1; the match to TRBD2 covers 10 bases. The trim removed 5 bases at V and 0 bases at J, leaving 13 bases unmatched. This CDR3 comprises 19 residues. Germline CDR1 is SEHNR and CDR2 is FQNEAQ (reference sequence).

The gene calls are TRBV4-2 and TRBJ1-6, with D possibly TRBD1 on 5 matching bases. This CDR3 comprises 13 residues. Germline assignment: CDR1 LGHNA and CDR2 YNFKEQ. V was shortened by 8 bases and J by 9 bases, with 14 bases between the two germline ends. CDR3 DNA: TGTGCCAGCGGGGGGTCACTTAGTTCACCCCTCCACTTT. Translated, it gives CASGGSLSSPLHF.

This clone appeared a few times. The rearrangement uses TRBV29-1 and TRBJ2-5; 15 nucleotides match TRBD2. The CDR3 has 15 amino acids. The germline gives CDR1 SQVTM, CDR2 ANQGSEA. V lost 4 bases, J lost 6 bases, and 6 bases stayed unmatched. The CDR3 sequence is CSVAGLAGGPKTQYF. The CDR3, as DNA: TGCAGCGTTGCAGGACTAGCGGGAGGGCCGAAGACCCAGTACTTC.

The CDR3 DNA follows: TGTGCCAGCAGGGAGGTAACTAGTATCCCCTACAATGAGCAGTTCTTC. Protein sequence: CASREVTSIPYNEQFF. The chain recombines TRBV27 with TRBJ2-1, with D perhaps TRBD2 (5 bases). This CDR3 spans 16 amino acids. The germline gives CDR1 MNHEY, CDR2 SMNVEV (reference sequence). V shed 6 bases and J shed 2 bases, with 17 bases lying between them.

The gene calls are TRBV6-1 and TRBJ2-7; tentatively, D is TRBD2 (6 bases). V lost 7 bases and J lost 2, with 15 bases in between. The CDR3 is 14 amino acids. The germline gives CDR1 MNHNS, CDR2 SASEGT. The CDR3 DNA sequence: TGTGCCAGCAAAGGAGGGATAAATCCCTACGAGCAGTACTTC. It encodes CASKGGINPYEQYF.

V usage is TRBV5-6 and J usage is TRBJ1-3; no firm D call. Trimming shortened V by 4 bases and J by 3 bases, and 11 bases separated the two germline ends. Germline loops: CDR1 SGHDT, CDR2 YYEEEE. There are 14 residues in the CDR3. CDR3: CASSVGPGGNTIYF. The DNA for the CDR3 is TGTGCCAGCAGCGTGGGTCCGGGTGGAAACACCATATATTTT.

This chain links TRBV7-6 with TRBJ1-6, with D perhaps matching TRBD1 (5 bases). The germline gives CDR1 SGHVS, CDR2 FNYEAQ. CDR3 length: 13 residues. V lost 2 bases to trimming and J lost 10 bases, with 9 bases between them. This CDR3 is CASSLQGNSPLHF. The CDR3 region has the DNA TGTGCCAGCAGCTTACAGGGAAACTCACCCCTCCACTTT.

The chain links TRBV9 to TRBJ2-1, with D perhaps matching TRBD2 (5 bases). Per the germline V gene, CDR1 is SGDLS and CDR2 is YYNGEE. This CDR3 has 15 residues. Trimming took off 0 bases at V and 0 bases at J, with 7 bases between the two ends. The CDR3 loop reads CASSVVGSSYNEQFF. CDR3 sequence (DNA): TGTGCCAGCAGCGTAGTAGGGAGCTCCTACAATGAGCAGTTCTTC.